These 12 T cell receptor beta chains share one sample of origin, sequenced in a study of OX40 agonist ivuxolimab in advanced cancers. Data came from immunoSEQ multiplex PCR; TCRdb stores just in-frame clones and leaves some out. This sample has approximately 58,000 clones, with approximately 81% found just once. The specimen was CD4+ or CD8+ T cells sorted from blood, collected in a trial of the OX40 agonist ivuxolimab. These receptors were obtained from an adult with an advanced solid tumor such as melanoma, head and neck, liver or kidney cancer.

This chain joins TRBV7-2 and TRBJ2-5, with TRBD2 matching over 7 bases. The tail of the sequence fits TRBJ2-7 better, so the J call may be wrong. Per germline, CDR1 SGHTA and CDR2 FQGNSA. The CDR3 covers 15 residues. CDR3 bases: TGTGCCAGCAGCCCCACCAGCGGGATGACCTACGAGCAGTACTTC. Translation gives CASSPTSGMTYEQYF.

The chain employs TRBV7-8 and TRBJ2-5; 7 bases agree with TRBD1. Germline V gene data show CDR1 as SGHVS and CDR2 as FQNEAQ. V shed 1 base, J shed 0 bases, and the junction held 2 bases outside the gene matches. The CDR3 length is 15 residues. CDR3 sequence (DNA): TGTGCCAGCAGCTTAGTGGGACAGTACCAAGAGACCCAGTACTTC. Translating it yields CASSLVGQYQETQYF.

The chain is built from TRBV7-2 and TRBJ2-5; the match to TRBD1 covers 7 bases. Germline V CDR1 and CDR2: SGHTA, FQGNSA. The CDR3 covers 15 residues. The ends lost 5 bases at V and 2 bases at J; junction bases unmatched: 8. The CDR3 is CASSVSRDRQETQYF. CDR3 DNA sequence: TGTGCCAGCAGCGTCTCCCGGGACAGACAAGAGACCCAGTACTTC.

CDR3 residues: CASSLGSGGGTDTQYF. CDR3 nucleotide sequence: TGTGCCAGCAGCTTAGGTAGCGGGGGGGGCACAGATACGCAGTATTTT. The chain has TRBV7-2 and TRBJ2-3; TRBD2 matches 11 bases. After removal of 1 base from V and 1 base from J, the junction contained 1 base not matched to a gene. Germline V gives CDR1 SGHTA, CDR2 FQGNSA. The CDR3 is 16 residues long.

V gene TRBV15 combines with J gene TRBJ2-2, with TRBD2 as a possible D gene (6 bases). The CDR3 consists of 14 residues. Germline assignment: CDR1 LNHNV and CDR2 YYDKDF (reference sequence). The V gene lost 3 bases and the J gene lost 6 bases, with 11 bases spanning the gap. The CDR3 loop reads CATSRGGLAGELFF. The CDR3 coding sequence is TGTGCCACCAGCAGGGGGGGACTGGCCGGGGAGCTGTTTTTT.

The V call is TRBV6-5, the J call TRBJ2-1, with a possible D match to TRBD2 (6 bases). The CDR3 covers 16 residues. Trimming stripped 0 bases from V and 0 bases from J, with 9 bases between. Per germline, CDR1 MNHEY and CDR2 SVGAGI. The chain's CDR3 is CASSYSGLSSYNEQFF. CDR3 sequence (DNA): TGTGCCAGCAGTTACTCGGGACTGAGCTCCTACAATGAGCAGTTCTTC.

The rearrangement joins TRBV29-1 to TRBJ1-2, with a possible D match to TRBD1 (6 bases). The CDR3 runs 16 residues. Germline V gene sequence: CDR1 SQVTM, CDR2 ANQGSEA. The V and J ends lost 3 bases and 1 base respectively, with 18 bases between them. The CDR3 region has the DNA TGCAGCGTTGAGATTAGAGGGGACAAAAGTAACTATGGCTACACCTTC. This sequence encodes CSVEIRGDKSNYGYTF.

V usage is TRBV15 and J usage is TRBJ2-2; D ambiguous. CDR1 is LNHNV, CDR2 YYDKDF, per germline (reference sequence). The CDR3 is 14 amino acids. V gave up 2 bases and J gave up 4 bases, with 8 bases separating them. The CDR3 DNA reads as TGTGCCACCAGCAGACCATATTTCACCGGGGAGCTGTTTTTT. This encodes CATSRPYFTGELFF.

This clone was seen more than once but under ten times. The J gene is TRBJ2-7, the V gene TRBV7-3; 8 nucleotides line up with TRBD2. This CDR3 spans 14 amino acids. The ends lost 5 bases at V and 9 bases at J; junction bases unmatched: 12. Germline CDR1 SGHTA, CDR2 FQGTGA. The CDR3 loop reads CASSPDGTGGGQYF. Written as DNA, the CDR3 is TGTGCCAGCAGCCCCGATGGGACGGGAGGGGGGCAGTACTTC.

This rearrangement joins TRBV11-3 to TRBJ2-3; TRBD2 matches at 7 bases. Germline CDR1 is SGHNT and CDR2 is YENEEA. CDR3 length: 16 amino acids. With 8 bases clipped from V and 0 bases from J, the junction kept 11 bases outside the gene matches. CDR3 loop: CASGRFGSGSTDTQYF. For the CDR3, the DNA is TGTGCCAGCGGGAGATTCGGTAGCGGGAGCACAGATACGCAGTATTTT.

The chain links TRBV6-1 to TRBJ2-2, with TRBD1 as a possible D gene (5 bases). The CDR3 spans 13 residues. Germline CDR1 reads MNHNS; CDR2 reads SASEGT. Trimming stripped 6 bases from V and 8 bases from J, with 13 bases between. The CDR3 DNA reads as TGTGCCAGCAGCCCAGGGATTTTTGGGGAGCTGTTTTTT. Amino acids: CASSPGIFGELFF.

CDR3 amino acids: CASRQGLSTDTQYF. The CDR3, as DNA: TGTGCCAGCAGACAGGGGCTCAGCACAGATACGCAGTATTTT. The chain joins TRBV6-5 to TRBJ2-3, with 7 bases fitting TRBD1. The germline CDR1 and CDR2 sequences are MNHEY and SVGAGI. The trim removed 6 bases at V and 0 bases at J, leaving 3 bases unmatched. The CDR3 covers 14 residues.